This entry describes one TCR beta chain. Methods used by the authors: Estimation of nucleated cell counts was performed using reference gene primer amplification. The protocol was immunoSEQ multiplex PCR, while the TCRdb copy is restricted to in-frame clones and leaves out a portion. D and trimming come from the DNA, and the V and J calls and clone size come from that table. The table includes some 180,000 clones, approximately 91% detected once. The data derive from a study of blood T cell repertoires in COVID-19. Study background: PBMCs, B-cell-depleted T cells, or T cells provided the cDNA or gDNA that made up the material.

This CDR3 region has 11 residues. V gave up 1 base and J gave up 8 bases, with 2 bases separating them. CDR1 is SGHNT, CDR2 YENEEA, per germline. This rearrangement joins TRBV11-3 to TRBJ2-2; D gene ambiguous. This TCR derives from a man aged 35-49 years with acute or convalescent COVID-19. Source material: peripheral blood. The CDR3 DNA sequence: TGTGCCAGCAGCTTAGCAGGGGAGCTGTTTTTT. Translation: CASSLAGELFF. Filled out from reference TRBV11-3 and TRBJ2-2, the complete variable domain reads EAGVVQSPRYKIIEKKQPVAFWCNPISGHNTLYWYLQNLGQGPELLIRYENEEAVDDSQLPKDRFSAERLKGVDSTLKIQPAELGDSAVYLCASSLAGELFFGEGSRLTVL.